A selection of T cell receptor beta chains follows, all from one sample in a study of blood T cell repertoires in COVID-19. The data were produced by immunoSEQ multiplex PCR, yet TCRdb's version contains in-frame clones alone and is incomplete. The sample holds about 97,000 clones, around nine tenths seen once. The sequencing input was peripheral blood. The source is a man in his 60s with acute or convalescent COVID-19. Each CDR3 is given with its conserved first and last residue. A D gene is named only where the DNA matches it firmly. Rows give clone size only sometimes, using once, few, many, or a class for an expanded clone.

D: TRBD1; J: TRBJ1-2; V: TRBV29-1; size: .; CDR3: CSVDDRGGSYGYTF; DNA: TGCAGCGTTGACGACAGGGGAGGTTCCTATGGCTACACCTTC
D: .; J: TRBJ1-2; V: TRBV2; size: .; CDR3: CASSERPLRLGYTF; DNA: TGTGCCAGCAGTGAAAGGCCCCTGAGGCTGGGCTACACCTTC
D: TRBD1; J: TRBJ1-1; V: TRBV7-9; size: .; CDR3: CASSFRGQGDTEAFF; DNA: TGTGCCAGCAGCTTTAGGGGACAGGGGGACACTGAAGCTTTCTTT
D: .; J: TRBJ2-2; V: TRBV5-1; size: once; CDR3: CASSTGPGGGTGELFF; DNA: TGCGCCAGCAGCACCGGGCCCGGGGGTGGGACCGGGGAGCTGTTTTTT
D: .; J: TRBJ1-2; V: TRBV19; size: .; CDR3: CAITSTSSDYGYTF; DNA: TGTGCCATCACCTCGACATCCTCGGACTATGGCTACACCTTC
D: .; J: TRBJ1-1; V: TRBV11-2; size: .; CDR3: CASSWETNTEAFF; DNA: TGTGCCAGCAGCTGGGAGACGAACACTGAAGCTTTCTTT
D: .; J: TRBJ1-1; V: TRBV27; size: .; CDR3: CASSLSWTLLKNTEAFF; DNA: TGTGCCAGCAGTTTATCGTGGACACTACTCAAGAACACTGAAGCTTTCTTT
D: TRBD2; J: TRBJ2-1; V: TRBV5-1; size: .; CDR3: CASSLPISGLARDEQFF; DNA: TGCGCCAGCAGCCTTCCTATTTCAGGACTAGCAAGGGATGAGCAGTTCTTC
D: .; J: TRBJ1-1; V: TRBV9; size: .; CDR3: CASSSLSGSAEAFF; DNA: TGTGCCAGCAGCAGCCTCTCCGGGTCCGCTGAAGCTTTCTTT
D: .; J: TRBJ1-2; V: TRBV18; size: .; CDR3: CASSDSQTGFGYGYTF; DNA: TGTGCCAGCTCCGATTCCCAGACAGGTTTCGGATATGGCTACACCTTC
D: .; J: TRBJ2-5; V: TRBV5-5; size: once; CDR3: CASSRGPQETQYF; DNA: TGTGCCAGCAGCCGGGGTCCCCAAGAGACCCAGTACTTC
D: .; J: TRBJ1-3; V: TRBV12-3/TRBV12-4; size: .; CDR3: CASSSNSGNTIYF; DNA: TGTGCCAGCAGTTCTAACTCTGGAAACACCATATATTTT
D: .; J: TRBJ1-3; V: TRBV2; size: .; CDR3: CASSDVRSGNTIYF; DNA: TGTGCCAGCAGTGATGTTCGTTCTGGAAACACCATATATTTT
D: TRBD1; J: TRBJ1-6; V: TRBV9; size: once; CDR3: CASSVTGDNSPLHF; DNA: TGTGCCAGCAGCGTGACAGGGGACAATTCACCCCTCCACTTT
D: .; J: TRBJ2-1; V: TRBV5-8; size: .; CDR3: CASSDGLTGYNEQFF; DNA: TGTGCCAGCAGTGACGGGCTGACGGGGTACAATGAGCAGTTCTTC
D: .; J: TRBJ2-3; V: TRBV21-1; size: .; CDR3: CASSPHQNRGRGPDTQYF; DNA: TGTGCCAGCAGCCCTCACCAGAACAGGGGGCGGGGGCCAGATACGCAGTATTTT
D: .; J: TRBJ2-5; V: TRBV27; size: once; CDR3: CASSYRGLGGTQYF; DNA: TGTGCCAGCAGTTATCGGGGACTGGGGGGGACCCAGTACTTC
D: .; J: TRBJ1-3; V: TRBV5-1; size: .; CDR3: CASSTTGQSGNTIYF; DNA: TGCGCCAGCAGCACTACTGGACAGTCTGGAAACACCATATATTTT
D: TRBD2; J: TRBJ2-3; V: TRBV5-1; size: .; CDR3: CASSLGLAGPDTQYF; DNA: TGCGCCAGCAGCTTGGGGCTAGCGGGGCCAGATACGCAGTATTTT
D: .; J: TRBJ1-5; V: TRBV4-1; size: .; CDR3: CASSPSQGHLNQPQHF; DNA: TGCGCCAGCAGCCCCAGTCAGGGACACCTCAATCAGCCCCAGCATTTT
D: .; J: TRBJ1-3; V: TRBV5-1; size: .; CDR3: CASSPPGTGNTIYF; DNA: TGCGCCAGCAGCCCCCCAGGTACGGGAAACACCATATATTTT
D: TRBD1; J: TRBJ1-1; V: TRBV5-1; size: .; CDR3: CASTSGQGRPNTEAFF; DNA: TGCGCCAGCACTTCCGGACAGGGGCGACCGAACACTGAAGCTTTCTTT
D: .; J: TRBJ1-2; V: TRBV6-4; size: .; CDR3: CAHKPERYRFAGYTF; DNA: TGTGCCCACAAGCCAGAGCGTTATAGATTCGCGGGCTACACCTTC
D: .; J: TRBJ1-4; V: TRBV19; size: .; CDR3: CASSIGGQRLFVEKLFF; DNA: TGTGCCAGTAGTATTGGGGGCCAACGGTTGTTCGTTGAAAAACTGTTTTTT
D: TRBD1; J: TRBJ1-2; V: TRBV12-3/TRBV12-4; size: .; CDR3: CASSHDRGYGYTF; DNA: TGTGCCAGCAGTCACGACAGGGGTTATGGCTACACCTTC
D: .; J: TRBJ1-1; V: TRBV29-1; size: .; CDR3: CSVRTDMNTEAFF; DNA: TGCAGCGTTCGGACAGACATGAACACTGAAGCTTTCTTT
D: .; J: TRBJ1-1; V: TRBV2; size: .; CDR3: CASSETGTVAFF; DNA: TGTGCCAGCAGTGAAACCGGCACAGTAGCTTTCTTT
D: TRBD1; J: TRBJ2-7; V: TRBV27; size: .; CDR3: CASSIMTGAYEQYF; DNA: TGTGCCAGCAGTATCATGACAGGGGCCTACGAGCAGTACTTC
D: .; J: TRBJ2-7; V: TRBV5-1; size: .; CDR3: CASSLSQGLEQYF; DNA: TGCGCCAGCAGCTTGTCCCAGGGGCTCGAGCAGTACTTC
D: .; J: TRBJ1-2; V: TRBV5-4; size: .; CDR3: CASSSPQGNNYGYTF; DNA: TGTGCCAGCAGCTCCCCACAGGGAAATAACTATGGCTACACCTTC
D: .; J: TRBJ2-7; V: TRBV19; size: .; CDR3: CASSMEGRYEQYF; DNA: TGTGCCAGTAGTATGGAGGGGAGGTACGAGCAGTACTTC
D: .; J: TRBJ2-7; V: TRBV5-1; size: .; CDR3: CASSLVSGSSYEQYF; DNA: TGCGCCAGCAGCTTGGTGTCCGGGAGCTCCTACGAGCAGTACTTC
D: .; J: TRBJ2-2; V: TRBV24-1; size: .; CDR3: CATRLENTGELFF; DNA: TGTGCCACCCGACTAGAAAACACCGGGGAGCTGTTTTTT
D: TRBD2; J: TRBJ2-1; V: TRBV24-1; size: .; CDR3: CATSDNGLAGDNEQFF; DNA: TGTGCCACCAGTGACAACGGACTAGCGGGGGACAATGAGCAGTTCTTC
D: TRBD2; J: TRBJ2-7; V: TRBV7-2; size: .; CDR3: CASSLDAGGPVEQYF; DNA: TGTGCCAGCAGCTTAGACGCGGGGGGCCCAGTCGAGCAGTACTTC
D: .; J: TRBJ2-3; V: TRBV18; size: .; CDR3: CASSRRENTDTQYF; DNA: TGTGCCAGCTCAAGGCGGGAAAACACAGATACGCAGTATTTT
D: TRBD1; J: TRBJ2-1; V: TRBV20-1; size: .; CDR3: CSADRAGQFF; DNA: TGCAGTGCGGACAGGGCCGGGCAGTTCTTC
D: TRBD2; J: TRBJ2-5; V: TRBV7-2; size: .; CDR3: CASSPRGSQETQYF; DNA: TGTGCCAGCAGCCCACGCGGGAGCCAAGAGACCCAGTACTTC
D: .; J: TRBJ2-2; V: TRBV3-1/TRBV3-2; size: .; CDR3: CASSRGTGELFF; DNA: TGTGCCAGCAGCCGAGGGACCGGGGAGCTGTTTTTT